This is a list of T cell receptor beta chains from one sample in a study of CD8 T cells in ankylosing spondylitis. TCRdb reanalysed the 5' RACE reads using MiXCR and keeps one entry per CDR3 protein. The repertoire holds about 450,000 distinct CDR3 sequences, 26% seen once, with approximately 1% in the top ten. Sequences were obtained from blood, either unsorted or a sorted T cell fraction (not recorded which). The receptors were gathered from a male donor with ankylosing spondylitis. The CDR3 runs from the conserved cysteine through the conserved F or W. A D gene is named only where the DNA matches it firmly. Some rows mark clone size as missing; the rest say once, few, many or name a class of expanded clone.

CDR3aa: CSASLAGYGEQFF
CDR3nt: TGCAGTGCTAGTCTAGCGGGATATGGTGAGCAGTTCTTC
d_gene: TRBD2
j_gene: TRBJ2-1
v_gene: TRBV20-1
abundance: once

CDR3aa: CASSQPGLYGYTF
CDR3nt: TGCGCCAGCAGCCAACCAGGGTTGTATGGCTACACCTTC
d_gene: .
j_gene: TRBJ1-2
v_gene: TRBV4-1
abundance: .

CDR3aa: CSALRRDRVADTQYF
CDR3nt: TGCAGTGCTCTACGCCGGGACAGGGTCGCAGATACGCAGTATTTT
d_gene: TRBD1
j_gene: TRBJ2-3
v_gene: TRBV20-1
abundance: .

CDR3aa: CASRGQGMNTEAFF
CDR3nt: TGCGCCAGCAGAGGACAGGGGATGAACACTGAAGCTTTCTTT
d_gene: TRBD1
j_gene: TRBJ1-1
v_gene: TRBV10-2
abundance: few

CDR3aa: CATRGTTGRWEQFF
CDR3nt: TGTGCCACCAGGGGGACAACAGGGAGGTGGGAGCAGTTCTTC
d_gene: .
j_gene: TRBJ2-1
v_gene: TRBV24-1
abundance: .

CDR3aa: CASSLDYGEQFF
CDR3nt: TGTGCCAGCAGCCTGGACTACGGGGAGCAGTTCTTC
d_gene: .
j_gene: TRBJ2-1
v_gene: TRBV7-2
abundance: .

CDR3aa: CASRAGLSEQFF
CDR3nt: TGCGCCAGTAGAGCAGGGTTAAGTGAGCAGTTCTTC
d_gene: .
j_gene: TRBJ2-1
v_gene: TRBV5-1
abundance: few

CDR3aa: CASSLIGATQETQYF
CDR3nt: TGCGCCAGCAGCTTGATCGGAGCAACTCAAGAGACCCAGTACTTC
d_gene: .
j_gene: TRBJ2-5
v_gene: TRBV5-1
abundance: .

CDR3aa: CATSAIDRGPGNEQFF
CDR3nt: TGTGCCACCAGTGCCATAGACAGGGGGCCAGGGAATGAGCAGTTCTTC
d_gene: TRBD1
j_gene: TRBJ2-1
v_gene: TRBV24-1
abundance: .

CDR3aa: CASSFYGRAPDEQFF
CDR3nt: TGTGCCAGCAGTTTCTACGGGAGGGCCCCCGATGAGCAGTTCTTC
d_gene: TRBD2
j_gene: TRBJ2-1
v_gene: TRBV28
abundance: few